The next 30 T cell receptor beta chains were all read from a single sample in a study of blood T cell repertoires in COVID-19. Some clones are missing from TCRdb's copy, which holds only in-frame ones; the method was immunoSEQ multiplex PCR. The table shows a few hundred thousand clones, with roughly 84% occurring only once. Sequencing was done on a sample of peripheral blood. The receptor set was obtained from a man aged 35 to 55 who had recovered from COVID-19.

The CDR3 DNA sequence: TGTGCCATCAGCACAGGGGGACGGTACACTGAAGCTTTCTTT. Encoded protein: CAISTGGRYTEAFF. The genes are TRBV10-3 and TRBJ1-1; TRBD1 aligns across 8 bases. CDR3 size: 14 residues. Germline V gene data show CDR1 as ENHRY and CDR2 as SYGVKD. V dropped 6 bases and J dropped 3; count of bases not matched to a gene: 6.

V gene TRBV7-2 combines with J gene TRBJ2-3, with 7 bases that match TRBD2. CDR3 length: 18 residues. With V trimmed by 2 bases and J by 2 bases, 13 bases remained unmatched. Germline values: CDR1 SGHTA, CDR2 FQGNSA. CDR3 in amino acids: CASSLMSAAGADTDTQYF. In DNA form, the CDR3 reads TGTGCCAGCAGCTTAATGTCAGCGGCGGGAGCTGACACAGATACGCAGTATTTT.

The rearrangement uses TRBV6-1 and TRBJ2-7, with 9 nucleotides matching TRBD1. The CDR3 spans 16 residues. V lost 4 bases and J lost 0; bases outside the gene matches: 7. From germline, CDR1 is MNHNS and CDR2 SASEGT. Here the CDR3 reads CASSGQTGGSSYEQYF. CDR3 bases: TGTGCCAGCAGTGGCCAGACAGGGGGAAGCTCCTACGAGCAGTACTTC.

The rearrangement joins TRBV14 to TRBJ1-1; no clear D gene. The V end lost 11 bases, the J end lost 3 bases, and 10 bases lay between the germline ends. This CDR3 contains 11 residues. Germline CDR1 and CDR2: SGHDN and FVKESK. The CDR3 loop is CAGREDTEAFF. CDR3 bases: TGTGCCGGGAGGGAGGACACTGAAGCTTTCTTT.

This clone was detected once. The V call is TRBV9, the J call TRBJ1-1; D remains unclear. The CDR3 consists of 13 residues. V dropped 0 bases and J dropped 2 bases, with 5 bases sitting between them. From germline, CDR1 is SGDLS and CDR2 YYNGEE. DNA for the CDR3: TGTGCCAGCAGCGTAGTCTCTAACACTGAAGCTTTCTTT. This gives the protein CASSVVSNTEAFF.

The chain joins TRBV6-4 to TRBJ2-3, with 10 bases that match TRBD2. Germline V gene lookup returns CDR1 MRHNA and CDR2 SNTAGT. The CDR3 runs 15 residues. Losses at the gene ends were 2 bases for V and 4 bases for J; bases not matched to a gene: 3. The chain's CDR3 is CASSDASGGADTQYF. The CDR3 DNA follows: TGTGCCAGCAGTGACGCTAGCGGGGGAGCAGATACGCAGTATTTT.

The table lists this clone with a count of one. The rearrangement links TRBV5-1 to TRBJ2-5; D might be TRBD1 (6 bases). Germline V gene lookup returns CDR1 SGHRS and CDR2 YFSETQ. This CDR3 region has 13 residues. V lost 4 bases and J 2 bases, leaving 9 bases between the germline ends. The CDR3 sequence is CASSPGHQETQYF. The CDR3 coding sequence is TGCGCCAGCAGCCCGGGACATCAAGAGACCCAGTACTTC.

The rearrangement uses TRBV5-5 and TRBJ1-5, with D possibly being TRBD1 (6 bases). The V gene's germline CDR1 is SGHKS and CDR2 YYEKEE (reference sequence). The V and J ends lost 4 bases and 2 bases respectively, with 16 bases between them. The length of the CDR3 is 16 residues. The CDR3 DNA follows: TGTGCCAGCAGCCACGCCGGGACAAGGGGCAATCAGCCCCAGCATTTT. It yields the protein CASSHAGTRGNQPQHF.

The chain recombines TRBV7-2 with TRBJ2-1; TRBD2 might be the D (7 bases). V lost 0 bases, J lost 0 bases, and 15 bases lay in between. This CDR3 comprises 18 residues. Germline V gene sequence: CDR1 SGHTA, CDR2 FQGNSA. CDR3 residues: CASSLAGGADSSYNEQFF. In DNA form, the CDR3 reads TGTGCCAGCAGCTTAGCAGGGGGGGCGGACAGCTCCTACAATGAGCAGTTCTTC.

The V and J genes are TRBV4-1 and TRBJ2-7; the match to TRBD1 covers 9 bases. This CDR3 contains 15 residues. Germline V lookup: CDR1 MGHRA, CDR2 YSYEKL. The V gene end was trimmed by 3 bases and the J gene end by 3 bases; junction bases not matched to a gene: 6. The CDR3 DNA sequence: TGCGCCAGCAGCCATCAGGGACAGGGAATCTACGAGCAGTACTTC. Translated, it gives CASSHQGQGIYEQYF.

This chain uses TRBV19 with TRBJ2-3, with 14 bases that match TRBD2. Trimming cost V 6 bases and J 0 bases; bases outside gene matches: 8. CDR1 and CDR2 (germline): LNHDA, SQIVND (reference sequence). This CDR3 is 18 amino acids long. DNA of the CDR3: TGTGCCAGTAGGGGACTAGCGGGAGTCTCCCTTAGCACAGATACGCAGTATTTT. Translating gives CASRGLAGVSLSTDTQYF.

This chain connects TRBV2 to TRBJ1-2; D perhaps matches TRBD1 (5 bases). From germline, CDR1 is SNHLY and CDR2 FYNNEI. The CDR3 extends over 13 amino acids. The V end was cut by 6 bases, the J end by 5 bases, with 13 bases between. The chain's CDR3 is CASRTGEEYGYTF. The CDR3 region has the DNA TGTGCCAGCAGAACAGGAGAGGAGTATGGCTACACCTTC.

This clone was observed a single time. The chain uses TRBV27 and TRBJ1-1; possibly TRBD1 for D (5 bases). Germline loops: CDR1 MNHEY, CDR2 SMNVEV (reference sequence). The CDR3 runs to 13 residues. Trimming pared 6 bases from V and 0 bases from J, leaving 8 bases between. CDR3 in DNA: TGTGCCAGCAGAGGACACCTGAACACTGAAGCTTTCTTT. Protein product: CASRGHLNTEAFF.

This chain connects TRBV6-5 to TRBJ2-2; no clear D gene. Germline V lookup: CDR1 MNHEY, CDR2 SVGAGI. Trimming took off 6 bases at V and 7 bases at J, with 9 bases between the two ends. The CDR3 contains 12 residues. Written as DNA, the CDR3 is TGTGCCAGCAGGAGGAGTGGCGGGGAGCTGTTTTTT. It specifies CASRRSGGELFF.

This chain joins TRBV30 and TRBJ1-1; a possible D gene is TRBD1 (5 bases). The CDR3 spans 13 residues. The V gene lost 2 bases and the J gene lost 8 bases, with 15 bases spanning the gap. Germline V gene sequence: CDR1 GTSNPN, CDR2 SVGIG (reference sequence). DNA for the CDR3: TGTGCCTGGAGTCCTTGGGGGGGGAAGGAAGCTTTCTTT. Encoded protein: CAWSPWGGKEAFF.

This chain links TRBV27 with TRBJ1-1; D gene unclear. The CDR3 is made up of 13 amino acids. Germline V gene lookup returns CDR1 MNHEY and CDR2 SMNVEV (reference sequence). V lost 2 bases and J lost 7, with 11 bases in between. The CDR3 DNA sequence: TGTGCCAGCAGTTTAAATAATCAGTTTGAAGCTTTCTTT. Protein sequence: CASSLNNQFEAFF.

The chain recombines TRBV30 with TRBJ2-7; D is perhaps TRBD2 (5 bases). Trimming shortened V by 7 bases and J by 3 bases, and 7 bases separated the two germline ends. Looked up from germline, CDR1 is GTSNPN and CDR2 is SVGIG (reference sequence). The CDR3 has 10 residues. Here the CDR3 DNA reads TGTGCCTTCGGGGACTACGAGCAGTACTTC. Residues: CAFGDYEQYF.

The V and J genes are TRBV10-3 and TRBJ1-3, with TRBD1 matching 9 bases. Germline V lookup: CDR1 ENHRY, CDR2 SYGVKD. J gave up 8 bases and V 7 bases, and 9 bases lay outside the gene matches. The CDR3 consists of 14 residues. CDR3 region: CAITHSDRGDTIYF. In nucleotides, the CDR3 is TGTGCCATCACCCACTCGGACAGGGGTGACACCATATATTTT.

The V call is TRBV27, the J call TRBJ1-1, with 8 bases lining up with TRBD1. V lost 5 bases to trimming and J lost 4 bases; unmatched junction nucleotides: 6. The CDR3 spans 14 residues. The germline CDR1 and CDR2 sequences are MNHEY and SMNVEV (reference sequence). CDR3 sequence: CASSPGQGLTEAFF. Here the CDR3 DNA reads TGTGCCAGCAGTCCCGGACAGGGTCTCACTGAAGCTTTCTTT.

The CDR3 bases are TGTGCCAGCAGCTTAGGTCTCGGAGGCACAGATACGCAGTATTTT. This sequence encodes CASSLGLGGTDTQYF. This chain uses TRBV7-2 with TRBJ2-3, with D uncertain. This CDR3 contains 15 residues. The V end was cut by 1 base, the J end by 1 base, with 9 bases between. Germline V gene lookup returns CDR1 SGHTA and CDR2 FQGNSA. Variable domain in full (rest from reference TRBV7-2 and TRBJ2-3): GAGVSQSPSNKVTEKGKDVELRCDPISGHTALYWYRQSLGQGLEFLIYFQGNSAPDKSGLPSDRFSAERTGGSVSTLTIQRTQQEDSAVYLCASSLGLGGTDTQYFGPGTRLTVL.

This chain uses TRBV6-4 with TRBJ1-5, with 10 bases lining up with TRBD1. The germline gives CDR1 MRHNA, CDR2 SNTAGT. V shed 8 bases and J 0 bases; nucleotides not matched to a gene: 10. The CDR3 is made up of 17 amino acids. CDR3: CASHFRDRGYSNQPQHF. CDR3 bases: TGTGCCAGCCATTTCCGGGACAGGGGTTATAGCAATCAGCCCCAGCATTTT.

The chain recombines TRBV9 with TRBJ1-5, with D possibly TRBD1 on 6 matching bases. V lost 4 bases and J 6 bases, leaving 17 bases between the germline ends. In germline, CDR1 is SGDLS, CDR2 YYNGEE. The CDR3 is 15 amino acids. The DNA of the CDR3 is TGTGCCAGCAGCCCGGGGGGGGCGCCCGGTCAGCCCCAGCATTTT. This gives the protein CASSPGGAPGQPQHF.

The chain joins TRBV5-1 to TRBJ1-1, with D hard to call. The CDR3 length is 12 residues. Trimming pared 3 bases from V and 6 bases from J, leaving 9 bases between. Germline loops: CDR1 SGHRS, CDR2 YFSETQ. The CDR3 nucleotides read TGCGCCAGCAGCTCGGCCGGAGCTGAAGCTTTCTTT. This gives the protein CASSSAGAEAFF. The full variable domain, its missing parts supplied by reference TRBV5-1 and TRBJ1-1, is KAGVTQTPRYLIKTRGQQVTLSCSPISGHRSVSWYQQTPGQGLQFLFEYFSETQRNKGNFPGRFSGRQFSNSRSEMNVSTLELGDSALYLCASSSAGAEAFFGQGTRLTVV.

The chain joins TRBV27 to TRBJ2-7, with D tentatively TRBD2 (6 bases). There are 13 residues in the CDR3. The V end was cut by 6 bases, the J end by 2 bases, with 11 bases between. Germline-derived CDR1 and CDR2 are MNHEY and SMNVEV (reference sequence). The CDR3 spells CASSQGGPYEQYF. The CDR3, as DNA: TGTGCCAGCAGCCAGGGAGGACCCTACGAGCAGTACTTC.

The rearrangement links TRBV9 to TRBJ1-3; 9 bases agree with TRBD1. This CDR3 is built from 14 residues. Germline lookup yields CDR1 SGDLS and CDR2 YYNGEE. Germline trimming cut 3 bases from V and 5 bases from J; bases unmatched to any gene: 3. The CDR3 nucleotides are TGTGCCAGCAGCGCCGGGACAGGGCGAAACACCATATATTTT. Protein sequence: CASSAGTGRNTIYF.

This chain uses TRBV24-1 with TRBJ1-1, with a possible D match to TRBD1 (5 bases). Trimming pared 3 bases from V and 3 bases from J, leaving 10 bases between. The CDR3 totals 14 residues. Germline CDR1 KGHDR, CDR2 SFDVKD. This CDR3 reads CATSDIIGDTEAFF. The DNA of the CDR3 is TGTGCCACCAGTGATATTATAGGGGACACTGAAGCTTTCTTT.

The chain couples TRBV18 to TRBJ2-1; TRBD1 matches at 7 bases. Unmatched junction bases numbered 0, after V lost 3 bases and J lost 4 bases. The CDR3 sequence is 13 residues long. Per the germline V gene, CDR1 is KGHSH and CDR2 is LQKENI. This CDR3 reads CASSPGQYNEQFF. The CDR3 nucleotides read TGTGCCAGCTCACCGGGACAGTACAATGAGCAGTTCTTC. The whole variable domain, remainder taken from reference TRBV18 and TRBJ2-1, is NAGVMQNPRHLVRRRGQEARLRCSPMKGHSHVYWYRQLPEEGLKFMVYLQKENIIDESGMPKERFSAEFPKEGPSILRIQQVVRGDSAAYFCASSPGQYNEQFFGPGTRLTVL.

J is TRBJ2-7 and V is TRBV2; 8 nucleotides line up with TRBD2. Germline CDR1 SNHLY, CDR2 FYNNEI. The CDR3 loop spans 14 amino acids. With V trimmed by 5 bases and J by 5 bases, 8 bases remained unmatched. The CDR3: CASSTGTSRDEQYF. The CDR3 nucleotides are TGTGCCAGCAGTACCGGGACTAGTCGCGACGAGCAGTACTTC.

The chain links TRBV29-1 to TRBJ1-5, with D uncertain. CDR3 length: 15 residues. CDR1 SQVTM and CDR2 ANQGSEA come from the germline V gene. Trimming removed 6 bases from V and 0 bases from J, with 15 bases in between. The CDR3 DNA follows: TGCAGCGTCTCCCTGGGAGAATATAGCAATCAGCCCCAGCATTTT. Encoded protein: CSVSLGEYSNQPQHF. Together with reference TRBV29-1 and TRBJ1-5, the CDR3 gives the full variable domain: SAVISQKPSRDICQRGTSLTIQCQVDSQVTMMFWYRQQPGQSLTLIATANQGSEATYESGFVIDKFPISRPNLTFSTLTVSNMSPEDSSIYLCSVSLGEYSNQPQHFGDGTRLSIL.

This clone was recorded once. The V call is TRBV6-5, the J call TRBJ2-1; TRBD1 aligns across 7 bases. J gave up 6 bases and V 10 bases, and 15 bases lay outside the gene matches. The CDR3 is 15 amino acids. Germline CDR1 is MNHEY and CDR2 is SVGAGI. The CDR3 nucleotides read TGTGCCACCTATAATACAGGGGCCAGGGGCAATGAGCAGTTCTTC. Its protein is CATYNTGARGNEQFF.